A single sample gave rise to the 17 T cell receptor beta chains below, sequenced in a study of cytomegalovirus exposure and HLA in healthy donors. TCRdb's table, derived via immunoSEQ multiplex PCR, lists solely in-frame clones and lacks some. The table has about 50,000 clones, 88% seen once. The sample taken for sequencing was PBMCs. The receptors come from a woman in her 30s in good health and CMV-seronegative.

The chain links TRBV4-1 to TRBJ2-7, with D perhaps matching TRBD1 (5 bases). Germline loops: CDR1 MGHRA, CDR2 YSYEKL. This CDR3 spans 12 amino acids. V was shortened by 4 bases and J by 4 bases, with 8 bases between the two germline ends. CDR3 nucleotide sequence: TGCGCCAGCAGCCGGCAGGGATACGAGCAGTACTTC. This encodes CASSRQGYEQYF.

The chain couples TRBV9 to TRBJ2-3, with 8 bases identical to TRBD2. Trimming at V came to 4 bases and at J to 1 base, leaving 17 bases not matched to a gene. Germline V gene lookup returns CDR1 SGDLS and CDR2 YYNGEE. This CDR3 is built from 19 residues. The CDR3 is CASSLYHPGEAGGTDTQYF. In DNA form, the CDR3 reads TGTGCCAGCAGCCTATACCACCCGGGGGAAGCGGGAGGCACAGATACGCAGTATTTT.

The V and J genes are TRBV5-1 and TRBJ2-5; 10 nucleotides line up with TRBD1. The CDR3 is 14 residues long. The V gene end was trimmed by 4 bases and the J gene end by 8 bases; junction bases not matched to a gene: 8. Germline V gene data show CDR1 as SGHRS and CDR2 as YFSETQ. The CDR3 coding sequence is TGCGCCAGCAGCCTTGACAGGGGGCTGGGAACCCAGTACTTC. Translation: CASSLDRGLGTQYF. Full variable domain (remainder filled in from reference TRBV5-1 and TRBJ2-5): KAGVTQTPRYLIKTRGQQVTLSCSPISGHRSVSWYQQTPGQGLQFLFEYFSETQRNKGNFPGRFSGRQFSNSRSEMNVSTLELGDSALYLCASSLDRGLGTQYFGPGTRLLVL.

The CDR3 sequence is CASSLGGQTTTTDTQYF. The DNA of the CDR3 is TGTGCCAGCAGCTTAGGAGGTCAGACCACGACCACAGATACGCAGTATTTT. The chain combines TRBV7-6 with TRBJ2-3, with no clear D. The V gene's germline CDR1 is SGHVS and CDR2 FNYEAQ. The V end lost 1 base, the J end lost 2 bases, and 16 bases lay between the germline ends. The CDR3 is 17 amino acids.

CDR3 in amino acids: CSVERDWPADTQYF. The CDR3 coding sequence is TGCAGCGTTGAAAGGGACTGGCCGGCAGATACGCAGTATTTT. V and J are TRBV29-1 and TRBJ2-3; TRBD2 is a possible D gene (6 bases). The CDR3 runs 14 residues. Germline CDR1 and CDR2: SQVTM and ANQGSEA. Deletions cut 2 bases from V and 4 bases from J, with 13 bases between.

The count of this clone is one. The chain couples TRBV27 to TRBJ1-5; TRBD1 agrees at 7 bases. V dropped 4 bases and J dropped 4; count of bases not matched to a gene: 4. This CDR3 spans 14 amino acids. Germline V CDR1 and CDR2: MNHEY, SMNVEV (reference sequence). This chain's CDR3 is CASSYGTENQPQHF. CDR3 DNA sequence: TGTGCCAGCAGTTACGGGACAGAAAATCAGCCCCAGCATTTT.

The chain has TRBV5-4 and TRBJ1-1; weak D call: TRBD1 (5 bases). The CDR3 is 13 residues long. Trimming stripped 1 base from V and 6 bases from J, with 10 bases between. Germline V gives CDR1 SGHNT, CDR2 YYREEE (reference sequence). CDR3 nucleotides: TGTGCCAGCAGCTTGCAGGGTATCGCTGAAGCTTTCTTT. Protein sequence: CASSLQGIAEAFF.

This chain's CDR3 is CASSKDFYNEQFF. CDR3 DNA sequence: TGCGCCAGCAGCAAGGACTTTTACAATGAGCAGTTCTTC. This chain links TRBV5-1 with TRBJ2-1, with D perhaps TRBD2 (5 bases). The germline CDR1 and CDR2 sequences are SGHRS and YFSETQ. With 4 bases removed from V and 4 bases from J, the gap between germline ends came to 9 bases. CDR3 length: 13 amino acids.

This clone showed up just a few times. The V gene is TRBV2, the J gene TRBJ1-5; 7 bases are shared with TRBD1. V lost 6 bases and J lost 2; bases outside the gene matches: 4. Germline assignment: CDR1 SNHLY and CDR2 FYNNEI. The CDR3 has 14 amino acids. This CDR3 reads CASSPGTGNQPQHF. The CDR3 region has the DNA TGTGCCAGCAGCCCCGGGACAGGCAATCAGCCCCAGCATTTT.

V and J are TRBV6-5 and TRBJ1-1; 11 positions agree with TRBD1. This CDR3 spans 14 amino acids. Germline CDR1 reads MNHEY; CDR2 reads SVGAGI. J was trimmed by 6 bases and V by 7 bases; bases with no gene match: 7. The CDR3 region has the DNA TGTGCCAGCAAGGTACTGGGACAGGGGGCTGAAGCTTTCTTT. Translation gives CASKVLGQGAEAFF.

The V call is TRBV5-1, the J call TRBJ2-3; 7 bases map to TRBD2. The V gene's germline CDR1 is SGHRS and CDR2 YFSETQ. Trimming took 1 base from V and 1 from J; bases not matched to a gene: 12. This CDR3 is 18 amino acids long. CDR3: CASSLTRESLLGTDTQYF. In DNA form, the CDR3 reads TGCGCCAGCAGCTTGACGCGGGAGTCTTTGTTGGGCACAGATACGCAGTATTTT.

The chain uses TRBV18 and TRBJ1-1; D is undetermined. V was shortened by 1 base and J by 5 bases, with 17 bases between the two germline ends. There are 16 residues in the CDR3. Germline CDR1 KGHSH, CDR2 LQKENI. The DNA for the CDR3 is TGTGCCAGCTCACCACTTTCCCCAGGCCCCCGTACTGAAGCTTTCTTT. It yields the protein CASSPLSPGPRTEAFF.

The chain couples TRBV9 to TRBJ2-5; D might be TRBD1 (5 bases). The CDR3 contains 14 residues. V was pared by 0 bases and J by 0 bases, with 6 bases between. Germline CDR1 is SGDLS and CDR2 is YYNGEE. CDR3 residues: CASSVGQNQETQYF. In DNA form, the CDR3 reads TGTGCCAGCAGCGTAGGACAGAACCAAGAGACCCAGTACTTC.

V is TRBV7-9 and J is TRBJ2-6, with D possibly being TRBD1 (5 bases). Trimming took off 5 bases at V and 2 bases at J, with 13 bases between the two ends. Germline CDR1 and CDR2: SEHNR and FQNEAQ (reference sequence). The CDR3 runs to 16 residues. CDR3 nucleotides: TGTGCCAGCAGCCCCACTACAGGTACTGGGGCCAACGTCCTGACTTTC. Amino acids: CASSPTTGTGANVLTF.

The CDR3 region has the DNA TGTGCCAGCAGTGACTCTTCGCGGGGGGATACCGGGGAGCTGTTTTTT. Translated: CASSDSSRGDTGELFF. The J gene is TRBJ2-2, the V gene TRBV6-4; TRBD2 aligns across 8 bases. The junction had 5 bases not matched to a gene; V was cut back by 0 bases and J by 5 bases. The germline CDR1 and CDR2 sequences are MRHNA and SNTAGT. CDR3 size: 16 residues.

The V call is TRBV12-5, the J call TRBJ2-5; 8 bases are shared with TRBD1. Germline loops: CDR1 LGHNT, CDR2 FRNRAP. V shed 4 bases and J 4 bases; nucleotides not matched to a gene: 2. The CDR3 spans 13 residues. Written as DNA, the CDR3 is TGTGCTAGTGGTTCAGACAGGGGAGAGACCCAGTACTTC. Amino acid sequence: CASGSDRGETQYF.

This chain connects TRBV28 to TRBJ1-4, with a possible D match to TRBD1 (5 bases). The germline V gene has CDR1 MDHEN and CDR2 SYDVKM. This CDR3 is 16 amino acids long. Trimming removed 7 bases from V and 6 bases from J, with 21 bases in between. The CDR3 DNA follows: TGTGCCAGCACGGGGGGGTCGGGGTACCGGGATGAAAAACTGTTTTTT. Translated: CASTGGSGYRDEKLFF. The whole variable domain, filled in from reference TRBV28 and TRBJ1-4, reads DVKVTQSSRYLVKRTGEKVFLECVQDMDHENMFWYRQDPGLGLRLIYFSYDVKMKEKGDIPEGYSVSREKKERFSLILESASTNQTSMYLCASTGGSGYRDEKLFFGSGTQLSVL.